The clone carrying this TCR beta chain was observed a handful of times. What it binds is unknown. One junction end disagrees with the germline gene, perhaps due to a read error. This record belongs to a study of CD8 T cells in ankylosing spondylitis. Study-wide points: According to the report, clones linked to the disease were significantly enriched in matched synovial fluid samples taken from ankylosing spondylitis patients. Some motif variants had been reported before (in reactive arthritis synovial fluid and blood). What seemed typical of ankylosing spondylitis blood was a TCR beta motif built from several highly homologous variants.

TCRdb passed the 5' RACE reads through MiXCR, listing each CDR3 protein once. The sample carries about 540,000 distinct CDR3 sequences, 10% to 15% recorded once. CDR1 SGHRS and CDR2 YFSETQ come from the germline V gene. This CDR3 region has 15 residues. The source of this sequence is a male donor with ankylosing spondylitis. What was sequenced was blood, either unsorted or a sorted T cell fraction (not recorded which). The V and J genes are TRBV5-1 and TRBJ2-1, with D possibly matching TRBD1 (5 bases). CDR3 residues: CASSTGTGTYNDQFF. The CDR3 DNA reads TGCGCCAGCAGCACAGGTACAGGTACCTACAATGACCAGTTCTTC.